Following are 15 T cell receptor beta chains from one sample sequenced in a study of cytomegalovirus exposure and HLA in healthy donors. The PCR made use of 60 Vbeta and 13 Jbeta primers. Clones were sequenced by immunoSEQ multiplex PCR, and TCRdb holds only the in-frame ones, with some missing. This sample has roughly 150,000 clones; approximately 80% occur once, and the top ten carry roughly 4.3%. The sample consisted of PBMCs. The origin of the receptors is a middle-aged woman in good health and CMV-seropositive.

This chain joins TRBV27 and TRBJ1-3, with 10 bases that match TRBD1. The length of the CDR3 is 13 residues. The germline V gene has CDR1 MNHEY and CDR2 SMNVEV (reference sequence). Losses at the gene ends were 8 bases for V and 5 bases for J; bases not matched to a gene: 3. The CDR3 sequence: CASWDRGRNTIYF. For the CDR3, the DNA is TGTGCCAGCTGGGACAGGGGCCGAAACACCATATATTTT.

V is TRBV21-1 and J is TRBJ1-3; TRBD1 reflects the table's D call only, with no check against the DNA. TRBV21-1 has pseudogene status. The CDR3 extends over 14 amino acids. Written as DNA, the CDR3 is TGTGCCAGCAGCCAGGACAGGGCTGGAAACACCATATATTTT. This gives the protein CASSQDRAGNTIYF.

The chain employs TRBV7-2 and TRBJ2-3, with 13 bases aligning to TRBD2. This CDR3 contains 17 residues. The germline gives CDR1 SGHTA, CDR2 FQGNSA. V was pared by 3 bases and J by 0 bases, with 3 bases of the junction left unmatched. The DNA of the CDR3 is TGTGCCAGCAGCTTGAGGACTAGCGGGGGCAGCACAGATACGCAGTATTTT. Translating gives CASSLRTSGGSTDTQYF. The full variable domain, in which reference TRBV7-2 and TRBJ2-3 provide the parts outside the CDR3, is GAGVSQSPSNKVTEKGKDVELRCDPISGHTALYWYRQSLGQGLEFLIYFQGNSAPDKSGLPSDRFSAERTGGSVSTLTIQRTQQEDSAVYLCASSLRTSGGSTDTQYFGPGTRLTVL.

The chain links TRBV27 to TRBJ2-7; no clear D. Trimming shortened V by 5 bases and J by 4 bases, and 12 bases separated the two germline ends. The CDR3 consists of 13 residues. CDR1 and CDR2 from the germline V gene are MNHEY and SMNVEV (reference sequence). The CDR3 DNA reads TGTGCCAGCAGTCCCCCGGAGAGATACGAGCAGTACTTC. Its translation is CASSPPERYEQYF.

The J gene is TRBJ2-7, the V gene TRBV27; 8 bases are shared with TRBD2. Losses at the gene ends were 10 bases for V and 5 bases for J; bases not matched to a gene: 10. Germline V gene lookup returns CDR1 MNHEY and CDR2 SMNVEV (reference sequence). The CDR3 covers 13 residues. CDR3 DNA sequence: TGTGCCACCGGAATTGGACTAGCCGACGAGCAGTACTTC. It codes for CATGIGLADEQYF.

This chain uses TRBV27 with TRBJ1-6; the D gene is possibly TRBD1 (6 bases). Per the germline V gene, CDR1 is MNHEY and CDR2 is SMNVEV (reference sequence). The CDR3 totals 16 residues. V was trimmed by 7 bases and J by 9 bases, leaving 22 bases between them. CDR3 DNA sequence: TGTGCCAGCACCCAAACAGGGATGCTGATCTTTTCACCCCTCCACTTT. Amino acid sequence: CASTQTGMLIFSPLHF.

The V and J genes are TRBV2 and TRBJ2-3, with TRBD1 identical over 8 bases. From germline, CDR1 is SNHLY and CDR2 FYNNEI. V dropped 4 bases and J dropped 1; count of bases not matched to a gene: 1. The CDR3 contains 14 residues. The CDR3 coding sequence is TGTGCCAGCAGTGTACAGGGGGGCACAGATACGCAGTATTTT. It is translated as CASSVQGGTDTQYF. Full variable domain (remainder filled in from reference TRBV2 and TRBJ2-3): EPEVTQTPSHQVTQMGQEVILRCVPISNHLYFYWYRQILGQKVEFLVSFYNNEISEKSEIFDDQFSVERPDGSNFTLKIRSTKLEDSAMYFCASSVQGGTDTQYFGPGTRLTVL.

This clone showed up just a few times. One end of the junction varies from germline; a read error may be responsible. The chain combines TRBV7-7 with TRBJ2-7, with TRBD1 as a possible D gene (6 bases). CDR3 size: 14 residues. Germline V lookup: CDR1 SSHAT, CDR2 FNYEAQ (reference sequence). Here the CDR3 DNA reads TGTGCTAGCAGCCCACAGGGAAGTCCCTACGAGCAGTACTTC. Translation: CASSPQGSPYEQYF.

This clone was observed a few times. The chain carries TRBV11-2 and TRBJ1-2, with D tentatively TRBD1 (5 bases). V was trimmed by 0 bases and J by 14 bases, leaving 19 bases between them. CDR1 and CDR2 from the germline V gene are SGHAT and FQNNGV. The CDR3 loop spans 14 amino acids. This CDR3 is CASSLDQGGAAKTF. CDR3 bases: TGTGCCAGCAGCTTAGATCAAGGCGGGGCGGCTAAAACCTTC.

In its sample, this clone was seen once. The V call is TRBV7-9, the J call TRBJ2-1; D is possibly TRBD2 (6 bases). V lost 5 bases and J 0 bases, leaving 11 bases between the germline ends. The CDR3 is 15 residues long. The germline V gene has CDR1 SEHNR and CDR2 FQNEAQ (reference sequence). The CDR3 DNA reads TGTGCCAGCAGCCTTGGGACTTACTCCTACAATGAGCAGTTCTTC. Its translation is CASSLGTYSYNEQFF.

The chain carries TRBV7-3 and TRBJ1-5; tentatively, D is TRBD1 (5 bases). Germline assignment: CDR1 SGHTA and CDR2 FQGTGA. Trimming pared 0 bases from V and 6 bases from J, leaving 12 bases between. CDR3 length: 15 amino acids. CDR3 sequence (DNA): TGTGCCAGCAGCTTAACGTCCAGAAGGGGTCAGCCCCAGCATTTT. Amino acids: CASSLTSRRGQPQHF.

Concerning this clone: Other DNA variants within this sample encode the same CDR3. The rearrangement uses TRBV5-1 and TRBJ1-3; D ambiguous. This CDR3 has 13 residues. Trimming pared 3 bases from V and 2 bases from J, leaving 6 bases between. Germline-derived CDR1 and CDR2 are SGHRS and YFSETQ. The CDR3 nucleotides read TGCGCCAGCAGCTCTAAAACTGGAAACACCATATATTTT. Translation: CASSSKTGNTIYF.

Of note for this clone: The germline gene is not matched at one end of the junction; a read error may be the cause. This rearrangement joins TRBV10-3 to TRBJ1-6; 7 nucleotides match TRBD1. In germline, CDR1 is ENHRY, CDR2 SYGVKD. The CDR3 length is 14 residues. CDR3 sequence (DNA): TGTGCCATCAGTGTTCAGGGGGGAAATTCACTCCTCCACTTT. Translation: CAISVQGGNSLLHF.

This clone turned up a few times. The V gene is TRBV5-3, the J gene TRBJ1-1, with 7 bases fitting TRBD1. TRBV5-3 is annotated as an ORF whose role is uncertain. V trimming: 2 bases; J trimming: 6 bases; junction bases outside the gene matches: 16. The CDR3 sequence is 17 residues long. CDR3: CARSFVPQGERVSEAFF. For the CDR3, the DNA is TGTGCCAGAAGCTTTGTCCCCCAGGGGGAAAGGGTGTCTGAAGCTTTCTTT.

V usage is TRBV7-8 and J usage is TRBJ1-4, with unresolved D. Germline V lookup: CDR1 SGHVS, CDR2 FQNEAQ. The V end lost 8 bases, the J end lost 0 bases, and 19 bases lay between the germline ends. The CDR3 runs to 17 residues. The CDR3 nucleotides are TGTGCCAGCCTAAACTCGCGTTGGTTTACAACTAATGAAAAACTGTTTTTT. It encodes CASLNSRWFTTNEKLFF.